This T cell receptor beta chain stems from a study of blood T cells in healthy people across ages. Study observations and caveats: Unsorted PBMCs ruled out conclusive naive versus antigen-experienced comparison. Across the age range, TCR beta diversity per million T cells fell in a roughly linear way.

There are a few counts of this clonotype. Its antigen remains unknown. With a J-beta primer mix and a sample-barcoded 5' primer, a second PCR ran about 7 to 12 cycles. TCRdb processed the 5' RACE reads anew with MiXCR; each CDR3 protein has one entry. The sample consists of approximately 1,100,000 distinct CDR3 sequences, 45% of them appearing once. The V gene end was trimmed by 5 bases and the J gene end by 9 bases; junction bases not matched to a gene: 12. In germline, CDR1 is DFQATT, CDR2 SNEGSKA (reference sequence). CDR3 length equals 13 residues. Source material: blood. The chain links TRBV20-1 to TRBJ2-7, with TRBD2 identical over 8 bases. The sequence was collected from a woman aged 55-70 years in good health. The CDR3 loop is CSAGREAGEGQYF. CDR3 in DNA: TGCAGTGCTGGTCGAGAAGCGGGAGAGGGGCAGTACTTC.